These T cell receptor beta chains were read from a single sample in a study of T cell repertoires in cytomegalovirus infection. These receptors have no known antigen. Using its own MiXCR run on the reads, TCRdb lists one record per CDR3 protein. The table records 680,000 or so distinct CDR3 sequences, approximately 33% of them present only once. The starting material was cultured PBMCs, obtained from culture after CMV antigen stimulation. The receptors derive from a human donor in good health (CMV status not recorded). Some clones in this sample may be carry-over from other donors' samples. CDR3s include the opening cysteine and the closing phenylalanine or tryptophan. D genes are given only for firm matches. For some rows the clone size is stated as once, few or many, or as a class when expanded; others skip it.

>TRBJ2-6|TRBV12-3/TRBV12-4|NA|NA
TGTGCCAGCAGGTTGGGACCCGGGGCCAACGTCCTGACTTTC
CASRLGPGANVLTF
>TRBJ2-3|TRBV6-5|few|NA
TGTGCCAGCAGTGCCCGGGGAGGGGGGGTTGGGGATACGCAGTATTTT
CASSARGGGVGDTQYF
>TRBJ2-3|TRBV7-2|many|NA
TGTGCCAGCAGCCGTCCGGGGGGCACAGATACGCAGTATTTT
CASSRPGGTDTQYF
>TRBJ2-1|TRBV20-1|NA|NA
TGCAGTGCAGCCCGGGACCCACGCTCCTACAATGAGCAGTTCTTC
CSAARDPRSYNEQFF
>TRBJ2-1|TRBV4-3|NA|NA
TGCGCCAGCAGCCGAGGGGCATGGGACAATGAGCAGTTCTTC
CASSRGAWDNEQFF
>TRBJ2-3|TRBV2|NA|NA
TGTGCCAGCAGACGACTGACGCGGGACATAGATACGCAGTATTTT
CASRRLTRDIDTQYF
>TRBJ1-2|TRBV28|NA|NA
TGTGCCAGCAGTTCCTGGGACCTCCTAGGAGGCTACACCTTC
CASSSWDLLGGYTF
>TRBJ2-5|TRBV7-2|NA|NA
TGTGCCAGCAGCTTAGCAGGCAGGGAATCGGACCAGTACTTC
CASSLAGRESDQYF
>TRBJ2-7|TRBV6-5|NA|NA
TGTGCCAGCAGTTACTCAGCGGAGACGGGCGACGAGCAGTACTTC
CASSYSAETGDEQYF
>TRBJ2-3|TRBV20-1|few|NA
TGCAGTGCTCCCGCAGCGGGCCGCACAGATACGCAGTATTTT
CSAPAAGRTDTQYF
>TRBJ1-4|TRBV6-2/TRBV6-3|NA|NA
TGTGCCAGCAGCCGACGGGGCCTAAATGAAAAACTGTTTTTT
CASSRRGLNEKLFF
>TRBJ1-4|TRBV2|NA|NA
TGTGCCAGCAGTTCCTATCTGCGAAAACTGTTTTTT
CASSSYLRKLFF
>TRBJ2-7|TRBV7-2|many|TRBD1
TGTGCCAGCAGCTCCTCAGGGGGACAGGGCCGCGAGCAGTACTTC
CASSSSGGQGREQYF
>TRBJ2-1|TRBV18|NA|NA
TGTGCCAGCTCACCACCTTTCGGGGTCACCTACAATGAGCAGTTCTTC
CASSPPFGVTYNEQFF
>TRBJ1-6|TRBV7-9|many|TRBD1
TGTGCCAGCAGCCCAACAGGGGAATCACCCCTCCACTTT
CASSPTGESPLHF
>TRBJ2-2|TRBV7-2|NA|NA
TGTGCCAGCAGCCCTACAGGGCTGAGCACCGGGGAGCTGTTTTTT
CASSPTGLSTGELFF
>TRBJ2-3|TRBV7-9|NA|NA
TGTGCCAGCGAAAAACTTCTGGCGGGCACAGATACGCAGTATTTT
CASEKLLAGTDTQYF
>TRBJ1-2|TRBV30|few|NA
TGTGCCTGGAGGGAGACAGCCAACTATGGCTACACCTTC
CAWRETANYGYTF
>TRBJ2-5|TRBV6-5|few|TRBD2
TGTGCCAGCAGCCGCGGGGTAATTTTCGGGACTAGATCTAAGACCCAGTACTTC
CASSRGVIFGTRSKTQYF
>TRBJ1-5|TRBV28|NA|NA
TGTGCCACCACAACAGGGAAGGCCGGGTATAGCAATCAGCCCCAGCATTTT
CATTTGKAGYSNQPQHF
>TRBJ2-4|TRBV7-8|few|TRBD1
TGTGCCAGCAGCATGACAGGGACGGGCATTCAGTACTTC
CASSMTGTGIQYF
>TRBJ2-1|TRBV5-6|NA|NA
TGTGCCAGCAGCTCGCGACGCCAGCAGTTCTTC
CASSSRRQQFF
>TRBJ1-2|TRBV27|few|NA
TGTGCCAGCAGTTTCAGTGGGTTTGGCTATGGCTACACCTTC
CASSFSGFGYGYTF
>TRBJ2-6|TRBV7-9|once|TRBD1
TGTGCCAGCAGCCTCCTACGGACAGGTCAGACCTCTGGGGCCAACGTCCTGACTTTC
CASSLLRTGQTSGANVLTF
>TRBJ2-5|TRBV28|NA|NA
TGTGCCGGGTCAAGGGGGGTTGATGGGACCCAGTACTTC
CAGSRGVDGTQYF
>TRBJ1-2|TRBV20-1|NA|TRBD1
TGCAGTGCCATTGGGTCAGGGGGCCTCTATGGCTACACCTTC
CSAIGSGGLYGYTF
>TRBJ2-7|TRBV2|NA|NA
TGTGTCAGCCGTAGAGTAGTGGACAGCTCCTACGAGCAGTACTTC
CVSRRVVDSSYEQYF
>TRBJ2-5|TRBV7-9|NA|TRBD2
TGTGCCAGCAGCCCCCCGGCGGCTAGCGGGAGCCAAGAGACCCAGTACTTC
CASSPPAASGSQETQYF
>TRBJ2-7|TRBV6-1|few|TRBD1
TGTGCCAGCAACCCGGACAGGGGGAGCTCCTACGAGCAGTACTTC
CASNPDRGSSYEQYF
>TRBJ2-7|TRBV5-6|NA|NA
TGTGCCAGCAGTTCGGTTACAGGGTCCTACGAGCAGTACTTC
CASSSVTGSYEQYF
>TRBJ1-2|TRBV7-9|NA|NA
TGTGCCAGCCACGGACCTCTTGTTGGCTACACCTTC
CASHGPLVGYTF
>TRBJ2-3|TRBV15|few|TRBD2
TGTGCCACCAGCATACTAGCGGGAGTGGGAGCAGATACGCAGTATTTT
CATSILAGVGADTQYF